This T cell receptor (beta chain) was recovered during a study of shared clonotypes between healthy human individuals. The CD4+ fraction was divided into a CD45RA+ naive subset and a CD45RA-negative memory subset. V gave up 11 bases and J gave up 0 bases, with 17 bases separating them. The CDR3 covers 15 residues. Measured with immunoSEQ multiplex PCR; TCRdb has only the in-frame clones, and not every one. The sample records 1 million to 1.3 million clones, more than 75% being singletons. The V call is TRBV6-7, the J call TRBJ1-3, with D possibly being TRBD1 (6 bases). TRBV6-7 is treated as an ORF (open reading frame) with a function not yet certain. The sequenced sample consisted of memory CD4+ T cells from PBMCs. As for subset: CD45RA-negative fraction. This sequence originates from a man younger than 35 in good health. Some clones in this sample may be carry-over from other donors' samples. Here the CDR3 DNA reads TGTGCCCCAGCAGGGGACCTTGACTCTGGAAACACCATATATTTT. Encoded protein: CAPAGDLDSGNTIYF.